This T cell receptor beta chain was sequenced in a study of cytomegalovirus exposure and HLA in healthy donors. Study-level background: There were some 380 genotyped donors. Of these, roughly 80% fell in the genetic ancestry cluster associated with self-reported Caucasian donors.

After removal of 0 bases from V and 7 bases from J, the junction contained 6 bases not matched to a gene. Germline V gene sequence: CDR1 LGHNA, CDR2 YNFKEQ. The CDR3 extends over 16 amino acids. Primers for the PCR totalled 60 Vbeta and 13 Jbeta. TCRdb's table, derived via immunoSEQ multiplex PCR, lists solely in-frame clones and lacks some. The top ten hold 5.5% to 8% of the sample, which has tens of thousands of clones, approximately 61% seen once. J is TRBJ1-6 and V is TRBV4-2; TRBD1 aligns across 7 bases. The sample was PBMCs. This receptor was taken from a woman between 45 and 60 years old in good health and CMV-seropositive. In DNA, the CDR3 is TGTGCCAGCAGCCAAGATTTTTCAGGGGGAAATTCACCCCTCCACTTT. Its translation: CASSQDFSGGNSPLHF.